This T cell receptor (beta chain) emerged from a study of CD8+ T cells in alopecia areata. Study summary: C3H/HeJ graft donors with spontaneous alopecia, aged roughly 6-13 months, supplied skin that was transplanted onto female C3H/HeJ mice aged about 6-10 weeks.

Extraction and reverse transcription of RNA yielded cDNA as the sequencing template. Sequencing used immunoSEQ multiplex PCR; TCRdb keeps in-frame clones, though not all of them. Recorded here are over 250,000 clones, none singletons. Trimming removed 5 bases from V and 0 bases from J; junction bases left unmatched: 2. The CDR3 is 14 amino acids. The germline CDR1 and CDR2 sequences are LGHDT and YNNKQL (reference sequence). Sorting of pooled cutaneous lymph node cells used CD4, CD8alpha, NKG2D, NKG2ACE and other markers. In its sample, this clone was seen a few times. What it recognizes is unknown. A read error is possible here, since a much larger clone lies one base away. Any gene name here is a mouse gene name. The sequenced fragment ends 4 residues before the CDR3 boundary, so the rest is inferred from the germline J gene. Other nucleotide sequences from this sample produce the same CDR3. The study's findings and limits: Scalp samples also yield sequences of resident alphabeta T cells from normal skin. Alopecia totalis/universalis scalp especially showed more expanded CD8+ clones than normal scalp.

Material: CD4+ T cells sorted from a lymph node. The clonotype was recovered from a C3H/HeJ mouse with alopecia areata. The mouse strain carries the MHC haplotype H2-k. This rearrangement joins TRBV4 to TRBJ2-3; 7 nucleotides line up with TRBD1. The CDR3 DNA, read in part, is TGTGCCAGCAGCCGACAGGGTAGTGCAGAA. This encodes CASSRQGSAE. The entire CDR3 protein reads CASSRQGSAETLYF.